The source of this TCR beta chain is a study of blood T cells in healthy people across ages. Study findings and constraints: Underestimates were what the diversity estimates from one million T cells were considered to be.

Healthy Caucasians from Russia aged roughly 6 to 100 served as donors. For the second PCR, which ran for roughly 6 to 11 cycles, a sample-barcoded 5' primer and a J-beta primer mix were used. A template-switch adaptor containing 12 random nucleotides labeled each cDNA molecule. TCRdb itself ran the 5' RACE reads through MiXCR, one entry per CDR3 protein. The sample lists fewer than 2 million distinct CDR3 sequences; approximately 39% were seen once. Note on this clonotype: The target antigen is unknown.

The receptor was derived from a human donor in good health. Sequencing was carried out using blood.

Here the CDR3 reads CASSFGREDGYTF. CDR3 DNA sequence: TGTGCCAGCAGTTTTGGCAGGGAGGATGGCTACACCTTC. This chain links TRBV12-3 or TRBV12-4 with TRBJ1-2; D is perhaps TRBD1 (5 bases). Deletions cut 3 bases from V and 6 bases from J, with 11 bases between. The CDR3 totals 13 residues.